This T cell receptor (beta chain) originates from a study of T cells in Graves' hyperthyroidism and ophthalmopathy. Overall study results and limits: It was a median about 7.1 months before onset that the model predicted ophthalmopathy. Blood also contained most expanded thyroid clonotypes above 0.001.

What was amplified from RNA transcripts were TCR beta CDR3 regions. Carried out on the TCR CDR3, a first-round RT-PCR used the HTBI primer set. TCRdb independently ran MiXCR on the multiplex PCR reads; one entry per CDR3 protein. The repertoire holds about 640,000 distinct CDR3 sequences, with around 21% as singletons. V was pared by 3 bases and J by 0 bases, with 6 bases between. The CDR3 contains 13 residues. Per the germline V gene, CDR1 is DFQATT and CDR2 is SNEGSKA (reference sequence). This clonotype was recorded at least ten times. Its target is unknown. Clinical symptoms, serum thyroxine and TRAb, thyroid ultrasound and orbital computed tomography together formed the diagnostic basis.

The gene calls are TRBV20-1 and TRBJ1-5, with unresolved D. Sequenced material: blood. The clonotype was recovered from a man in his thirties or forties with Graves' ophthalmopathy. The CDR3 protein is CSARYGSNQPQHF. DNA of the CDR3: TGCAGTGCTAGGTATGGTAGCAATCAGCCCCAGCATTTT.